This TCR beta chain was sequenced in a study of T cell responses to AZD1222 COVID-19 vaccine. Using immunoSEQ multiplex PCR, the repertoire was profiled, and TCRdb retains in-frame clones only, with some absent. The sample contains 180,000 or so clones, roughly 91% of which appear only once. Findings and caveats of the study: Researchers report vaccine-associated CD4 TCRs spanning spike, with dominance at 160-218 and 743-854. The number of AZD1222 recipients seropositive at baseline was only five to seven. The donor cohort was predominantly white British with a female majority, and clonal diversity may have been underestimated. Repertoires were obtained only post-peak T cell response.

With respect to this clone: Its antigen is still unknown.

This CDR3 comprises 15 residues. The germline V gene encodes CDR1 MGHRA and CDR2 YSYEKL. Trimming took 0 bases from V and 2 from J, leaving 8 bases between them. J is TRBJ1-3 and V is TRBV4-1; weak D call: TRBD1 (5 bases). The material sequenced was peripheral blood, taken 28 days after the second AZD1222 dose. The receptor was derived from an adult who received the AZD1222 COVID-19 vaccine. CDR3 sequence (DNA): TGCGCCAGCAGCCAAGATGAGACAGCTGGAAACACCATATATTTT. This gives the protein CASSQDETAGNTIYF.